The source of this TCR beta chain is a study of cytomegalovirus exposure and HLA in healthy donors. Germline V gene lookup returns CDR1 SGHRS and CDR2 YFSETQ. CDR3 length: 15 amino acids. V shed 4 bases and J 7 bases; nucleotides not matched to a gene: 10. PCR amplification relied on 60 Vbeta primers (plus 13 Jbeta primers). Method: immunoSEQ multiplex PCR; TCRdb's copy keeps in-frame clones and lacks some. The sample carries about 200,000 clones, around three quarters recorded once. The chain couples TRBV5-1 to TRBJ1-4; 7 positions agree with TRBD1. The sequencing input was PBMCs. The sequence derives from a man in his thirties or forties in good health and CMV-seronegative. The CDR3: CASSLSGTVREKLFF. The CDR3 coding sequence is TGCGCCAGCAGCCTCTCCGGGACAGTTCGTGAAAAACTGTTTTTT.